This T cell receptor beta chain is from a study of vaccination effects on CD4 cells after COVID-19 (dated 2022 in TCRdb). For the study in its entirety: Participants received two doses of either the BNT162b2 or the mRNA-1273 mRNA SARS-CoV-2 vaccine. In both COVID-19 convalescent patients and infection-naive vaccine recipients, the study compared SARS-CoV-2 spike-specific CD4+ TCR repertoires from before mRNA vaccination with those from after it. A total of around eleven COVID-19 convalescent patients and several SARS-CoV-2-naive healthy vaccine recipients were included in the full study. Cultures from other donors in the study were sequenced using the Oncomine TCR Beta short-read assay on an Illumina iSeq 100. Beyond this particular receptor, the publication reports: The study was limited by a small number of convalescent patients, and early post-infection timepoints were lacking. Marked clonal contraction was observed in both infection-induced and vaccine-induced clones at late post-vaccination timepoints, consistent with waning T cell responses. Among healthy vaccine recipients, nearly all vaccine-induced clones were SARS-CoV-2 mono-reactive, and just 1 of 255 was cross-reactive with common cold coronaviruses.

The CDR3, from cysteine to phenylalanine, totals 11 residues. Only the CDR3 DNA stays, 33 bases, in frame from base 1. According to the germline V gene (reference sequence), CDR1 reads LNHDA and CDR2 reads SQIVND. V is clipped by 6 bases and J by 10 bases, and the sequence between their germline boundaries is 7 bases long. In the ViraFEST assay, PBMC were stimulated with viral peptide pools, and antigen-specific CD4+ T cell clonotypes were then identified by expansion using TCR sequencing. After around eleven days of culture, CD4+ T cells were isolated with the EasySep CD4+ T cell isolation kit. The absence of prior SARS-CoV-2 infection in healthy vaccine recipients was confirmed by negative nucleocapsid antibodies before and after vaccination. About 2.2 million PBMC per well were cultured in IMDM with about 5.4% human AB serum, 10 IU/ml IL-2 and gentamicin, plus 10 ug/ml peptides. On days 3 and 7, half of the culture medium was replaced with fresh IL-2-containing medium. Unless otherwise noted, each peptide stimulation condition was cultured in triplicate wells. Using Ficoll-Paque Plus gradient centrifugation, PBMC were separated from whole blood and then either used fresh or cryopreserved at -140C. The spike proteins of SARS-CoV-2 and of the common cold coronaviruses HCoV-NL63, HCoV-OC43 and HCoV-229E were spanned by overlapping peptide pools. The QIAamp micro DNA kit was used to extract genomic DNA from the cultured CD4+ T cells.

Library method: the immunoSEQ multiplex PCR assay. DNA from the cultured and isolated CD4+ T cells underwent TCR beta CDR3 sequencing. On the study's bioinformatics: Non-productive TCR sequences were removed and reads were trimmed to the CDR3 region, keeping CDR3s of at least 7 amino acids. Antigen-specific clonotypes were identified with the MANAFEST web app by comparing expansion in peptide wells against reference cultures. For clones to be considered positive, expansion at FDR<0.05 versus reference and all other wells, an odds ratio above 5, and a frequency above 0.1% in two replicate wells were required. A clonotype was called cross-reactive if it was significantly expanded both in SARS-CoV-2 spike wells and in at least one common cold coronavirus spike condition. Using the stringdist R package, CDR3 similarity was measured by Levenshtein distance, and unrooted trees were constructed with ape in R 3.6.1. Not all clones reach the TCRdb copy of this immuneACCESS table, which keeps in-frame sequences only. Checked studies attribute under half of the gap to unresolved V genes and leave the rest unexplained. The V and J calls and the clone size are those of that table, but D and trimming were determined from the DNA. The sample yields 70,000 or so clones; roughly 79% were counted once. The biggest ten clones account for about 10% of the sample.

This clone appeared once. Its antigen remains undetermined. No per-base quality is available; no much larger clone lies one base away. The rearrangement joined TRBV19 to TRBJ1-6, with the D gene not clear enough to name. The sequence was obtained from a human donor who received a COVID-19 vaccine. The specimen was CD4+ T cells from PBMCs cultured with SARS-CoV-2 spike peptides, collected before COVID-19 vaccination. Interpreted using the paper, the cell subset or site label stands for: SARS-CoV-2 spike overlapping peptide pool stimulation. The encoded CDR3 is CASSPGSPLHF. The DNA sequence reads TGTGCCAGTAGCCCTGGGTCACCCCTCCACTTT.